The entry that follows covers one T cell receptor beta chain sequence. Its antigen remains unidentified. This specimen belongs to a study of blood T cells in healthy people across ages. Background on the study: Capturing about one barcoded beta molecule per two T cells was achieved by template switching. Findings and limits, study-wide: The fall in TCR beta diversity per million T cells was roughly linear with age.

A sample-barcoded 5' primer and a J-beta primer mix were used in a second PCR of roughly 6 to 11 cycles. Using its own MiXCR run on the 5' RACE reads, TCRdb lists one record per CDR3 protein. The table has 1.5 million to 2 million distinct CDR3 sequences, about two fifths seen once; the top ten hold 20% to 25%. Peripheral blood was drawn, ten milliliters per donor. RNA extraction gave at least 5 micrograms of total RNA per sample. Material for sequencing was blood. The TCR sequence derives from a human donor in good health.

The CDR3 loop reads CASSLTGVHGTDTQYF. In DNA, the CDR3 is TGTGCCAGCAGTTTAACGGGTGTTCACGGTACAGATACGCAGTATTTT. The gene calls are TRBV28 and TRBJ2-3; D unclear. Germline V gene sequence: CDR1 MDHEN, CDR2 SYDVKM. The length of the CDR3 is 16 residues. V lost 2 bases and J 3 bases, leaving 15 bases between the germline ends.